This TCR beta chain stems from a study of T cell responses to AZD1222 COVID-19 vaccine. General study points: With two AZD1222 doses given, Spike-specific TCR breadth and depth both rose. Among spike-specific TCRs, nearly half reportedly target unmutated variant regions. None of the repertoires were sampled until the peak T cell response had passed. CD4 TCRs associated with vaccination spanned spike, dominating at 160-218 and 743-854.

Libraries were prepared by immunoSEQ multiplex PCR; TCRdb keeps only in-frame clonotypes and omits some of them. Of 140,000 to 150,000 clones in the sample, 80% to 90% were seen once. Per germline, CDR1 MDHEN and CDR2 SYDVKM. V lost 6 bases to trimming and J lost 5 bases, with 16 bases between them. This CDR3 spans 14 amino acids. About this clone itself: Its antigen remains unknown.

The sequencing here drew on peripheral blood, taken on day 0 of AZD1222 vaccination. The source is an adult in good health. This chain uses TRBV28 with TRBJ2-5; D is perhaps TRBD1 or TRBD2 (5 bases each). In DNA, the CDR3 is TGTGCCAGCAGGGGGGACCGGACCCGGGAGACCCAGTACTTC. Residues: CASRGDRTRETQYF.